This TCR beta chain was recorded in a study of CD8 T cells in Susac syndrome. Notes on the study in general: It was acknowledged in the study that the number of individuals who were included in its TCR sequencing and HLA analysis was relatively small.

Random hexamers were used to reverse transcribe roughly 0.5 to 1 ug of RNA. Amplification of TCR beta CDR3 was carried out by immunoSEQ multiplex PCR, which covered 54 Vbeta and 13 Jbeta segments. From the immunoSEQ multiplex PCR reads, TCRdb called clonotypes with MiXCR, one entry per CDR3 protein. Of some 150,000 distinct CDR3 sequences in the sample, about 93% were seen once. Sequencing of TCR beta drew on CD8+ and CD4+ T cells from blood. The authors negatively isolated CD8+ and CD4+ T cells and FACS-enriched TEMRA cells. With 4 bases clipped from V and 6 bases from J, the junction kept 9 bases outside the gene matches. CDR3 length: 16 residues. Germline V gene sequence: CDR1 MGHDK, CDR2 SYGVNS. This clonotype appeared a single time. Antigen unknown.

Sequencing was performed on CD8+ T cells from PBMCs. The chain uses TRBV25-1 and TRBJ1-5, with 10 bases fitting TRBD1. This receptor was taken from a human donor in good health. The CDR3 here is CASSGPWDRGAQPQHF. As DNA, the CDR3 is TGTGCCAGCAGTGGGCCCTGGGACAGGGGTGCTCAGCCCCAGCATTTT. The full variable domain, completed using reference TRBV25-1 and TRBJ1-5, is EADIYQTPRYLVIGTGKKITLECSQTMGHDKMYWYQQDPGMELHLIHYSYGVNSTEKGDLSSESTVSRIRTEHFPLTLESARPSHTSQYLCASSGPWDRGAQPQHFGDGTRLSIL.